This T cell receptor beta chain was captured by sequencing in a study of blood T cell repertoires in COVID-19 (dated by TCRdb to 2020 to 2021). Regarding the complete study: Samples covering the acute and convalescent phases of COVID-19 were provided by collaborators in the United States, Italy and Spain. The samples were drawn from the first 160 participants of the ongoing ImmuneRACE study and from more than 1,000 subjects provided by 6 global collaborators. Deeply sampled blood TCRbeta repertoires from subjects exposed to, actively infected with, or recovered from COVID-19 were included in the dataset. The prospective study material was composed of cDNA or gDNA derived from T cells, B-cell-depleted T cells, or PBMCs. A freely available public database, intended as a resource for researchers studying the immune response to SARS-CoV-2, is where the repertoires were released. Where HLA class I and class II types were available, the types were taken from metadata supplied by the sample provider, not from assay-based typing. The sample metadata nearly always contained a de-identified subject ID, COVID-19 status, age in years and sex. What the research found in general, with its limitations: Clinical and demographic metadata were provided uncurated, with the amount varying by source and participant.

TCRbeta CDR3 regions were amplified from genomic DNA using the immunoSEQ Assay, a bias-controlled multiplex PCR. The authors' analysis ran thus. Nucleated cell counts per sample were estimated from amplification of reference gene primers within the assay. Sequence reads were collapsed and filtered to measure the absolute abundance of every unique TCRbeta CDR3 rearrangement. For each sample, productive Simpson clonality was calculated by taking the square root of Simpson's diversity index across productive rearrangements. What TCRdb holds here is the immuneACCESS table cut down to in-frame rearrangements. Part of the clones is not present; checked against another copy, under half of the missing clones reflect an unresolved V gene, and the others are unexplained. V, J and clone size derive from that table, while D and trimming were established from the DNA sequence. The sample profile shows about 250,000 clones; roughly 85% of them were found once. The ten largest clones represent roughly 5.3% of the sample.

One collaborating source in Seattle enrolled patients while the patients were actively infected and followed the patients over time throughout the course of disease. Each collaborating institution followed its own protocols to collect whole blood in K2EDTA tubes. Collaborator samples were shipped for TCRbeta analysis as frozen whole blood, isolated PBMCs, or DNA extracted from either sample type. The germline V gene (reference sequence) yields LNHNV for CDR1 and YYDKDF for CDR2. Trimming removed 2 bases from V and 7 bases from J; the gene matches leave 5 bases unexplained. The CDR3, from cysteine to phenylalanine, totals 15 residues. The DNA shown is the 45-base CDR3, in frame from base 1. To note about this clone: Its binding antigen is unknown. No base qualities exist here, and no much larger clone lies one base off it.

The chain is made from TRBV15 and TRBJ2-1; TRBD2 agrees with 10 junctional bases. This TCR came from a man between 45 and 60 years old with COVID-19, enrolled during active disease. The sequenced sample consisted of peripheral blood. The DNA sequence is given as TGTGCCACCAGCAGAAGAGCGGGGGGGCGAAATGAGCAGTTCTTC. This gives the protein CATSRRAGGRNEQFF.